This T cell receptor (beta chain) was obtained from a study of blood T cell repertoires in COVID-19. Trimming removed 9 bases from V and 0 bases from J, with 13 bases in between. The CDR3 totals 15 residues. CDR1 and CDR2 from the germline V gene are KGHDR and SFDVKD. Produced via immunoSEQ multiplex PCR; TCRdb's table is partial and in-frame only. The sample has roughly 230,000 clones, approximately 92% seen once; the top ten hold roughly 4.5%. This receptor was identified in a woman between 40 and 55 years old who had recovered from COVID-19. V gene TRBV24-1 combines with J gene TRBJ2-2; tentative D call: TRBD1 (6 bases). Sequences were obtained from peripheral blood. The chain's CDR3 is CATSSGTTNTGELFF. CDR3 DNA: TGTGCCACCTCATCCGGGACAACGAACACCGGGGAGCTGTTTTTT.